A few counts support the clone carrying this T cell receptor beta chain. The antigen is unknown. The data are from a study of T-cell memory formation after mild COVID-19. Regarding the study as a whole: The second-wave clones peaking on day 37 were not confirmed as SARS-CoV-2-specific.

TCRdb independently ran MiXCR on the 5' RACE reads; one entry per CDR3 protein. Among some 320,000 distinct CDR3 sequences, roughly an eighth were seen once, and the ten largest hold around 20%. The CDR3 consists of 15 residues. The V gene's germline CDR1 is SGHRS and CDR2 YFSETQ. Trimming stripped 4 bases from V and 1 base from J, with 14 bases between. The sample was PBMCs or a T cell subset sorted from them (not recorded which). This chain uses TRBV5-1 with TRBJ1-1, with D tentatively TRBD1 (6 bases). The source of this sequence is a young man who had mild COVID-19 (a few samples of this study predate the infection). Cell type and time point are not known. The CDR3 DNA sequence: TGCGCCAGCAGCCAATTGTGGGGGCAGAACACTGAAGCTTTCTTT. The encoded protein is CASSQLWGQNTEAFF.